The 27 T cell receptor beta chains below all came from one sample that was sequenced in a study of metastatic and nonmetastatic thyroid tumors. All patients reached thyroid surgery having received no treatment beforehand. MiXCR was used by TCRdb to re-call the PCR reads. The data hold about 33,000 clones, with roughly a sixth observed a single time. The sample consisted of blood. The receptors come from a male donor with papillary thyroid cancer or a benign thyroid nodule (not recorded which). Some clones in this sample may be carry-over from other donors' samples.

This clone came up many times. V gene TRBV27 combines with J gene TRBJ1-2; D unclear. This CDR3 has 14 amino acids. Trimming pared 0 bases from V and 5 bases from J, leaving 10 bases between. Germline V CDR1 and CDR2: MNHEY, SMNVEV (reference sequence). The CDR3 protein is CASSLSRTSYGYTF. In DNA, the CDR3 is TGTGCCAGCAGTTTATCGAGAACGAGTTATGGCTACACCTTC.

As for this clone: Likely a read error: the CDR3 ends without its conserved phenylalanine or tryptophan. In DNA form, the CDR3 reads TGTGCCAGCATCTCTCTCACAGGGACTTCCTACAATGAGCAGTTCTCC. This sequence encodes CASISLTGTSYNEQFS. The chain has TRBV11-2 and TRBJ2-1; D may be TRBD1 or TRBD2 (6 bases each). Germline loops: CDR1 SGHAT, CDR2 FQNNGV. The CDR3 extends over 16 amino acids. The V gene lost 7 bases and the J gene lost 1 base, with 17 bases spanning the gap.

This clone was detected ten times or more. This could be a read error, since a much larger clone is one nucleotide away. V usage is TRBV28 and J usage is TRBJ2-7; possibly TRBD1 or TRBD2 for D (5 bases each). Germline CDR1 reads MDHEN; CDR2 reads SYDVKM. This CDR3 is 15 amino acids long. CDR3 sequence reads: CASSPQGPSSCEQYF. The CDR3 region has the DNA TGTGCCAGCAGTCCTCAGGGTCCTAGCTCCTGCGAGCAGTACTTC.

With respect to this clone: Given a much more abundant clone one base away, this may be a read error. This chain uses TRBV7-8 with TRBJ1-5; possibly TRBD1 for D (5 bases). The germline V gene has CDR1 SGHVS and CDR2 FQNEAQ. This CDR3 is built from 16 residues. In DNA, the CDR3 is TGTACCAGCGGCTTGGGACGTACCTATAGCAATCAGCCCCAGCATTTT. The encoded protein is CTSGLGRTYSNQPQHF.

The sample holds many counts of this clone. The chain joins TRBV2 to TRBJ1-5; D gene uncertain. Germline V gene data show CDR1 as SNHLY and CDR2 as FYNNEI. The CDR3 spans 15 residues. With 1 base removed from V and 4 bases from J, the gap between germline ends came to 11 bases. In DNA, the CDR3 is TGTGCCAGCAGTGAAGGTCTCGCGGGAAATCAGCCCCAGCATTTT. It is translated as CASSEGLAGNQPQHF. Filled out from reference TRBV2 and TRBJ1-5, the complete variable domain reads EPEVTQTPSHQVTQMGQEVILRCVPISNHLYFYWYRQILGQKVEFLVSFYNNEISEKSEIFDDQFSVERPDGSNFTLKIRSTKLEDSAMYFCASSEGLAGNQPQHFGDGTRLSIL.

There are many counts of this clone. This chain joins TRBV7-8 and TRBJ2-1; D possibly corresponds to TRBD2 (6 bases). Between the trimmed V and J ends, which lost 1 base and 1 base, there was a span of 8 bases. The CDR3 is made up of 15 amino acids. Germline-derived CDR1 and CDR2 are SGHVS and FQNEAQ. This CDR3 reads CASSLGLASYNEQFF. The CDR3 DNA follows: TGTGCCAGCAGCTTAGGGCTAGCGTCCTACAATGAGCAGTTCTTC. Using reference TRBV7-8 and TRBJ2-1 for the parts outside the CDR3, the full variable domain is GAGVSQSPRYKVAKRGQDVALRCDPISGHVSLFWYQQALGQGPEFLTYFQNEAQLDKSGLPSDRFFAERPEGSVSTLKIQRTQQEDSAVYLCASSLGLASYNEQFFGPGTRLTVL.

This clone was seen at least ten times. J is TRBJ2-1 and V is TRBV7-8; tentative D call: TRBD2 (6 bases). V was pared by 0 bases and J by 6 bases, with 12 bases between. The CDR3 contains 15 residues. CDR1 SGHVS and CDR2 FQNEAQ come from the germline V gene. The CDR3 DNA sequence: TGTGCCAGCAGCTTAGCCGGGGGATGGGGCAATGAGCAGTTCTTC. This codes for CASSLAGGWGNEQFF. Supplemented by reference TRBV7-8 and TRBJ2-1, the full variable domain reads GAGVSQSPRYKVAKRGQDVALRCDPISGHVSLFWYQQALGQGPEFLTYFQNEAQLDKSGLPSDRFFAERPEGSVSTLKIQRTQQEDSAVYLCASSLAGGWGNEQFFGPGTRLTVL.

The rearrangement links TRBV27 to TRBJ2-7; 8 positions match TRBD2. Trimming cost V 8 bases and J 0 bases; bases outside gene matches: 3. The CDR3 has 13 residues. The germline V gene encodes CDR1 MNHEY and CDR2 SMNVEV (reference sequence). The CDR3 sequence: CASASGSSYEQYF. CDR3 DNA: TGTGCCAGCGCGAGCGGGAGCTCCTACGAGCAGTACTTC.

In its sample, this clone was seen many times. This sequence joins TRBV27 and TRBJ2-1, with 7 bases lining up with TRBD1. The germline V gene has CDR1 MNHEY and CDR2 SMNVEV (reference sequence). The CDR3 has 16 residues. With V trimmed by 5 bases and J by 3 bases, 10 bases remained unmatched. The CDR3 DNA is TGTGCCAGCAGTACGACCCGGGACAGCCTCTACAATGAGCAGTTCTTC. Its protein is CASSTTRDSLYNEQFF.

Only a few counts were recorded for this clone. The V and J genes are TRBV28 and TRBJ2-7; D may match TRBD1 or TRBD2 (5 bases each). The CDR3 is 14 amino acids. The germline V gene encodes CDR1 MDHEN and CDR2 SYDVKM. Trimming pared 8 bases from V and 6 bases from J, leaving 20 bases between. CDR3 residues: CASGTGTPRPEQYF. The CDR3 DNA reads as TGTGCCAGCGGAACCGGGACCCCGAGGCCCGAGCAGTACTTC.

This clone showed up many times. J is TRBJ2-3 and V is TRBV9, with D perhaps matching TRBD2 (5 bases). V was cut by 0 bases and J by 4 bases, with 15 bases left in between. CDR1 SGDLS and CDR2 YYNGEE come from the germline V gene. CDR3 length: 16 amino acids. CDR3: CASSVVGGGGADTQYF. CDR3 nucleotides: TGTGCCAGCAGCGTAGTGGGTGGAGGTGGTGCAGATACGCAGTATTTT. Based on the CDR3 plus reference TRBV9 and TRBJ2-3, the full variable domain is DSGVTQTPKHLITATGQRVTLRCSPRSGDLSVYWYQQSLDQGLQFLIQYYNGEERAKGNILERFSAQQFPDLHSELNLSSLELGDSALYFCASSVVGGGGADTQYFGPGTRLTVL.

Points on this clone: A much larger clone lies one base from this, so it may be a read error. The chain joins TRBV29-1 to TRBJ2-2, with a weak D call TRBD1 (5 bases). Germline V gene sequence: CDR1 SQVTM, CDR2 ANQGSEA. This CDR3 contains 13 residues. V shed 3 bases and J shed 3 bases, with 8 bases lying between them. The CDR3 protein is CSVEGLYTGELFF. Here the CDR3 DNA reads TGCAGCGTTGAGGGGCTGTACACCGGGGAGCTGTTTTTT.

Many counts were recorded for this clone. This chain links TRBV11-2 with TRBJ1-6; 8 bases agree with TRBD1. The germline V gene has CDR1 SGHAT and CDR2 FQNNGV. The V and J ends lost 4 bases and 10 bases, in that order; junction bases with no gene match: 6. The CDR3 covers 14 residues. The CDR3 here is CASSSQGAGSPLHF. The DNA for the CDR3 is TGTGCCAGCAGCTCTCAGGGGGCTGGCTCACCCCTCCACTTT.

With regard to this clone: At the DNA level, this CDR3 is encoded by other sequences in the same sample as well. This chain uses TRBV7-3 with TRBJ2-6; D is unresolved. CDR1 SGHTA and CDR2 FQGTGA come from the germline V gene. The V and J ends lost 6 bases and 8 bases respectively, with 17 bases between them. The CDR3 length is 15 residues. The CDR3 is CASSPNMAGSNVLTF. Here the CDR3 DNA reads TGTGCCAGCAGTCCCAACATGGCTGGATCCAACGTCCTGACTTTC.

This clone was seen at least ten times. A much larger clone differs by one base, so this may be a read error. The V call is TRBV19, the J call TRBJ2-1; perhaps D is TRBD1 or TRBD2 (5 bases each). This CDR3 has 13 residues. Germline V gene sequence: CDR1 LNHDA, CDR2 SQIVND (reference sequence). This chain's CDR3 is CASRTTAREKQLF. CDR3 in DNA: TGTGCCAGTAGGACGACAGCGAGGGAAAAACAGCTCTTC.

CDR3 residues: CASRLAGGAGANVLTF. DNA for the CDR3: TGTGCCAGTCGACTAGCGGGAGGGGCTGGGGCCAACGTCCTGACTTTC. V gene TRBV2 combines with J gene TRBJ2-6; 14 bases are a match to TRBD2. Germline V gene sequence: CDR1 SNHLY, CDR2 FYNNEI. The J segment lost 2 bases and the V segment lost 9 bases, leaving 3 bases of the junction unmatched. CDR3 length: 16 residues.

The chain is built from TRBV18 and TRBJ1-1; no clear D. Trimming removed 4 bases from V and 6 bases from J, with 15 bases in between. The germline gives CDR1 KGHSH, CDR2 LQKENI. There are 14 residues in the CDR3. Here the CDR3 reads CASSLYGVAAEAFF. The CDR3 DNA follows: TGTGCCAGCTCACTTTATGGAGTGGCCGCTGAAGCTTTCTTT.

The chain uses TRBV27 and TRBJ2-1, with 7 bases aligning to TRBD1. CDR3 length equals 15 residues. Germline V gene data show CDR1 as MNHEY and CDR2 as SMNVEV (reference sequence). Trimming removed 6 bases from V and 4 bases from J; junction bases left unmatched: 9. This CDR3 is CASSDRDSLYNEQFF. CDR3 sequence (DNA): TGTGCCAGCAGCGACCGGGACAGCCTTTACAATGAGCAGTTCTTC.

This clone was detected many times. J is TRBJ2-1 and V is TRBV7-2, with TRBD2 matching over 7 bases. CDR3 size: 15 residues. J lost 8 bases, V lost 6 bases, and 13 bases had no gene match. The germline gives CDR1 SGHTA, CDR2 FQGNSA. CDR3 bases: TGTGCCAGCAGTCTTGATGGCGGGGGATCATATGAGCAGTTCTTC. It encodes CASSLDGGGSYEQFF.

This clone was counted many times. The chain joins TRBV5-1 to TRBJ2-3; 7 bases are shared with TRBD2. J was trimmed by 4 bases and V by 2 bases; bases with no gene match: 10. This CDR3 has 16 amino acids. Germline V gives CDR1 SGHRS, CDR2 YFSETQ. CDR3 sequence (DNA): TGCGCCAGCAGCTTAGGAGCCACCGGGGGGTCAGATACGCAGTATTTT. Residues: CASSLGATGGSDTQYF.

This clone was detected a few times. The chain recombines TRBV6-1 with TRBJ2-2; D tentatively fits TRBD1 or TRBD2 (6 bases each). V lost 6 bases to trimming and J lost 5 bases, with 16 bases between them. Looked up from germline, CDR1 is MNHNS and CDR2 is SASEGT. The CDR3 loop spans 15 amino acids. Written as DNA, the CDR3 is TGTGCCAGCAGAACCCTCGGGGGCGAGACCGGGGAGCTGTTTTTT. Residues: CASRTLGGETGELFF.

By frequency in the sample, this clone is medium-sized. CDR3 nucleotides: TGTGCCACCAGTGATTCGGGACAAATAAACCCATCGAACACCGGGGAGCTGTTTTTT. Its translation is CATSDSGQINPSNTGELFF. The J gene is TRBJ2-2, the V gene TRBV24-1, with a weak D call TRBD1 (6 bases). Germline V gene sequence: CDR1 KGHDR, CDR2 SFDVKD. The length of the CDR3 is 19 residues. V lost 2 bases to trimming and J lost 0 bases, with 18 bases between them.

This clone was detected many times. The chain has TRBV5-4 and TRBJ2-2; D gene ambiguous. Germline loops: CDR1 SGHNT, CDR2 YYREEE (reference sequence). This CDR3 contains 16 residues. The ends were cut back, 0 bases at V and 0 bases at J, with 9 bases in the middle. CDR3 in amino acids: CASSLAGDPNTGELFF. CDR3 nucleotides: TGTGCCAGCAGCTTGGCCGGAGACCCGAACACCGGGGAGCTGTTTTTT.

This clone is termed medium-sized (0.01 to 0.1%). The chain recombines TRBV6-1 with TRBJ2-7; 7 nucleotides line up with TRBD1. Germline CDR1 reads MNHNS; CDR2 reads SASEGT. The V and J ends lost 6 bases and 3 bases, in that order; junction bases with no gene match: 11. The CDR3 sequence is 15 residues long. The CDR3 DNA is TGTGCCAGCAGCAGGACAGGTTCGGCCTACTACGAGCAGTACTTC. This translates into CASSRTGSAYYEQYF.

The chain has TRBV20-1 and TRBJ1-1; tentative D call: TRBD1 (6 bases). V lost 6 bases and J 4 bases, leaving 30 bases between the germline ends. This CDR3 has 18 amino acids. Germline CDR1 reads DFQATT; CDR2 reads SNEGSKA (reference sequence). The CDR3 reads CSAPLIAVGRGMSTEAFF. The CDR3 DNA reads TGCAGTGCCCCCCTTATTGCCGTAGGAAGGGGGATGAGCACTGAAGCTTTCTTT.

In its sample, this clone was seen many times. The chain carries TRBV4-2 and TRBJ1-1, with 12 bases fitting TRBD1. J lost 6 bases, V lost 4 bases, and 12 bases had no gene match. The CDR3 covers 17 residues. Germline values: CDR1 LGHNA, CDR2 YNFKEQ. The CDR3 DNA reads as TGTGCCAGCAGCCCACGGGACAGGGGGCTCTGGGCCTCTGAAGCTTTCTTT. Translation gives CASSPRDRGLWASEAFF.

This clone was counted many times. The rearrangement joins TRBV25-1 to TRBJ2-7; a possible D gene is TRBD1 (6 bases). The CDR3 covers 14 residues. V lost 6 bases and J lost 2, with 14 bases in between. Germline V gene lookup returns CDR1 MGHDK and CDR2 SYGVNS. CDR3 in DNA: TGTGCCAGCAGCCGCTGGACAGAGACCTACGAGCAGTACTTC. As protein: CASSRWTETYEQYF.